The 19 T cell receptor beta chains listed next were all sequenced from one sample in a study of blood T cell repertoires in COVID-19. The data were produced by immunoSEQ multiplex PCR, yet TCRdb's version contains in-frame clones alone and is incomplete. The sample shows about 110,000 clones, around 83% of them seen only once. Sequenced input: peripheral blood. The receptors originated from a human donor in a cohort sampled during active COVID-19.

The chain employs TRBV5-6 and TRBJ2-1, with D unresolved. Germline values: CDR1 SGHDT, CDR2 YYEEEE. Trimming removed 2 bases at V and 9 bases at J, with 12 bases between. The CDR3 runs to 13 residues. Here the CDR3 DNA reads TGTGCCAGCAGCTTTAACCCAACCAGTGAGCAGTTCTTC. Its translation: CASSFNPTSEQFF. Looking up the rest from reference TRBV5-6 and TRBJ2-1 gives the full variable domain: DAGVTQSPTHLIKTRGQQVTLRCSPKSGHDTVSWYQQALGQGPQFIFQYYEEEERQRGNFPDRFSGHQFPNYSSELNVNALLLGDSALYLCASSFNPTSEQFFGPGTRLTVL.

The rearrangement links TRBV10-3 to TRBJ2-1; a possible D gene is TRBD2 (6 bases). The CDR3 length is 15 residues. Germline CDR1 and CDR2: ENHRY and SYGVKD. V lost 6 bases to trimming and J lost 0 bases, with 12 bases between them. The CDR3 spells CAISERVSSYNEQFF. Written as DNA, the CDR3 is TGTGCCATCAGCGAGCGGGTTAGCTCCTACAATGAGCAGTTCTTC.

The rearrangement uses TRBV4-3 and TRBJ1-4, with 8 bases matching TRBD1. CDR1 and CDR2 (germline): LGHNA, YSLEER. This CDR3 has 16 amino acids. V lost 1 base and J lost 7; bases outside the gene matches: 8. The CDR3 nucleotides read TGCGCCAGCAGCCAAGGCGGGACAGGATTAGGTGAAAAACTGTTTTTT. Translation: CASSQGGTGLGEKLFF.

The chain uses TRBV6-1 and TRBJ2-1, with 7 bases matching TRBD2. The V segment lost 2 bases and the J segment 4 bases; nucleotides outside the gene matches: 11. The CDR3 spans 17 residues. Germline values: CDR1 MNHNS, CDR2 SASEGT. CDR3 loop: CASSELFAGVGYNEQFF. In nucleotides, the CDR3 is TGTGCCAGCAGTGAACTTTTTGCGGGAGTAGGGTACAATGAGCAGTTCTTC.

The chain carries TRBV29-1 and TRBJ1-1; D is perhaps TRBD1 (5 bases). Germline CDR1 reads SQVTM; CDR2 reads ANQGSEA. V shed 1 base and J shed 7 bases, with 13 bases lying between them. The CDR3 is made up of 13 amino acids. CDR3 DNA sequence: TGCAGCGTTGAAGGTGGACAAGGAAATGAAGCTTTCTTT. Protein product: CSVEGGQGNEAFF. The full variable domain, in which reference TRBV29-1 and TRBJ1-1 provide the parts outside the CDR3, is SAVISQKPSRDICQRGTSLTIQCQVDSQVTMMFWYRQQPGQSLTLIATANQGSEATYESGFVIDKFPISRPNLTFSTLTVSNMSPEDSSIYLCSVEGGQGNEAFFGQGTRLTVV.

V gene TRBV24-1 combines with J gene TRBJ1-2; D gene unclear. This CDR3 spans 12 amino acids. Germline V gene lookup returns CDR1 KGHDR and CDR2 SFDVKD. The germline V and J ends were trimmed by 4 bases and 7 bases, with 9 bases remaining between them. In DNA, the CDR3 is TGTGCCACCAGTGACTCCCGGTCTGGCTACACCTTC. This encodes CATSDSRSGYTF.

The V call is TRBV19, the J call TRBJ1-5; D is possibly TRBD1 (5 bases). The CDR3 length is 15 residues. The V end was cut by 4 bases, the J end by 0 bases, with 10 bases between. Germline loops: CDR1 LNHDA, CDR2 SQIVND (reference sequence). CDR3 DNA sequence: TGTGCCAGTAGTACGACCAGGGATAGCAATCAGCCCCAGCATTTT. As protein: CASSTTRDSNQPQHF.

The chain employs TRBV7-2 and TRBJ2-1; TRBD1 aligns across 7 bases. The CDR3 spans 15 residues. V trimming: 6 bases; J trimming: 4 bases; junction bases outside the gene matches: 9. The germline gives CDR1 SGHTA, CDR2 FQGNSA. The CDR3 region is CASSRTGVPYNEQFF. The CDR3 DNA follows: TGTGCCAGCAGTCGTACAGGGGTACCATACAATGAGCAGTTCTTC. The full variable domain, rest sourced from reference TRBV7-2 and TRBJ2-1, is GAGVSQSPSNKVTEKGKDVELRCDPISGHTALYWYRQSLGQGLEFLIYFQGNSAPDKSGLPSDRFSAERTGGSVSTLTIQRTQQEDSAVYLCASSRTGVPYNEQFFGPGTRLTVL.

This chain joins TRBV7-9 and TRBJ2-7; the match to TRBD2 covers 9 bases. V dropped 0 bases and J dropped 1; count of bases not matched to a gene: 7. CDR3 size: 17 residues. From germline, CDR1 is SEHNR and CDR2 FQNEAQ (reference sequence). The DNA for the CDR3 is TGTGCCAGCAGCTTAGCTCGGGGGACTAGCTTTTCCTACGAGCAGTACTTC. Amino acids: CASSLARGTSFSYEQYF.

V usage is TRBV14 and J usage is TRBJ2-1; 8 nucleotides match TRBD2. Germline values: CDR1 SGHDN, CDR2 FVKESK. CDR3 length: 17 residues. Unmatched junction bases numbered 10, after V lost 1 base and J lost 5 bases. The chain's CDR3 is CASSQGQVAGLNNEQFF. CDR3 nucleotide sequence: TGTGCCAGCAGCCAAGGTCAGGTAGCGGGGCTAAACAATGAGCAGTTCTTC.

Here the CDR3 reads CASSLSSGMLHF. The CDR3 DNA follows: TGTGCCAGCAGTTTATCATCGGGGATGCTCCACTTT. The rearrangement uses TRBV28 and TRBJ1-6; D gene unclear. Germline V gives CDR1 MDHEN, CDR2 SYDVKM. The CDR3 sequence is 12 residues long. Trimming took 1 base from V and 16 from J, leaving 11 bases between them. Complete variable domain (other parts from reference TRBV28 and TRBJ1-6): DVKVTQSSRYLVKRTGEKVFLECVQDMDHENMFWYRQDPGLGLRLIYFSYDVKMKEKGDIPEGYSVSREKKERFSLILESASTNQTSMYLCASSLSSGMLHFGNGTRLTVT.

This rearrangement joins TRBV2 to TRBJ2-7; 7 positions match TRBD2. Trimming took 4 bases from V and 5 from J; bases not matched to a gene: 2. The V gene's germline CDR1 is SNHLY and CDR2 FYNNEI. The CDR3 totals 12 residues. The CDR3 DNA reads TGTGCCAGCAGTGGGGGGGGGAACGAGCAGTACTTC. Amino acids: CASSGGGNEQYF.

This chain joins TRBV5-4 and TRBJ2-2; a possible D gene is TRBD2 (6 bases). CDR3 size: 14 residues. The V gene's germline CDR1 is SGHNT and CDR2 YYREEE (reference sequence). Trimming cost V 0 bases and J 4 bases, with 7 bases left between them. The CDR3 here is CASSLVGSTGELFF. CDR3 coding DNA: TGTGCCAGCAGCTTGGTCGGGAGCACCGGGGAGCTGTTTTTT.

This rearrangement joins TRBV11-2 to TRBJ2-2; perhaps TRBD1 as D (6 bases). V lost 3 bases to trimming and J lost 4 bases, with 9 bases between them. The CDR3 totals 14 residues. Per germline, CDR1 SGHAT and CDR2 FQNNGV. As DNA, the CDR3 is TGTGCCAGCAGCTTGGCCAGGGGCACCGGGGAGCTGTTTTTT. Amino acids: CASSLARGTGELFF.

The rearrangement joins TRBV7-2 to TRBJ1-6; D might be TRBD1 (6 bases). The V gene's germline CDR1 is SGHTA and CDR2 FQGNSA. The CDR3 has 15 amino acids. V lost 1 base and J lost 11, with 15 bases in between. This CDR3 is CASSLGPHRDTPLHF. CDR3 DNA: TGTGCCAGCAGCTTAGGGCCCCACAGGGATACACCCCTCCACTTT.

The CDR3, as DNA: TGTGCCAGCAGCCAAGGGACATTGAGGAACACTGAAGCTTTCTTT. Translation gives CASSQGTLRNTEAFF. The rearrangement joins TRBV27 to TRBJ1-1, with D possibly being TRBD1 (6 bases). Germline V gene sequence: CDR1 MNHEY, CDR2 SMNVEV (reference sequence). The CDR3 covers 15 residues. Trimming pared 6 bases from V and 1 base from J, leaving 15 bases between.

The genes are TRBV29-1 and TRBJ2-7, with TRBD2 matching 10 bases. The germline CDR1 and CDR2 sequences are SQVTM and ANQGSEA. With 4 bases clipped from V and 3 bases from J, the junction kept 12 bases outside the gene matches. This CDR3 contains 16 residues. The CDR3 spells CSVGGSGGPRGYEQYF. In nucleotides, the CDR3 is TGCAGCGTTGGGGGTAGCGGGGGGCCACGCGGCTACGAGCAGTACTTC.

V gene TRBV5-5 combines with J gene TRBJ1-4, with a tentative D call TRBD1 (5 bases). Germline V gene sequence: CDR1 SGHKS, CDR2 YYEKEE (reference sequence). CDR3 length equals 13 residues. Trimming left V 4 bases short and J 5 bases short, with 9 bases between. This CDR3 is CASSPRQNEKLFF. Written as DNA, the CDR3 is TGTGCCAGCAGCCCGAGACAGAATGAAAAACTGTTTTTT.

The chain employs TRBV5-5 and TRBJ1-5, with D possibly TRBD1 on 6 matching bases. The CDR3 extends over 14 amino acids. Germline loops: CDR1 SGHKS, CDR2 YYEKEE (reference sequence). Trimming left V 4 bases short and J 7 bases short, with 15 bases between. The CDR3 sequence: CASSGARGGQPQHF. Here the CDR3 DNA reads TGTGCCAGCAGCGGAGCCAGGGGTGGGCAGCCCCAGCATTTT. Based on the CDR3 plus reference TRBV5-5 and TRBJ1-5, the full variable domain is DAGVTQSPTHLIKTRGQQVTLRCSPISGHKSVSWYQQVLGQGPQFIFQYYEKEERGRGNFPDRFSARQFPNYSSELNVNALLLGDSALYLCASSGARGGQPQHFGDGTRLSIL.